These 22 T cell receptor beta chains were all obtained from the same sample, sequenced in a study of OX40 agonist ivuxolimab in advanced cancers. Some clones are missing from TCRdb's copy, which holds only in-frame ones; the method was immunoSEQ multiplex PCR. The table records 55,000 to 90,000 clones, approximately 86% of them present only once. This specimen was CD4+ or CD8+ T cells sorted from blood, taken in a trial of the OX40 agonist ivuxolimab. The receptor source for this set is an adult with an advanced solid tumor such as melanoma, head and neck, liver or kidney cancer.

In nucleotides, the CDR3 is TGTGCCAGCAGCTGGGAGGGCAGGTCGGGTGAGCAGTTCTTC. Protein product: CASSWEGRSGEQFF. The genes are TRBV5-8 and TRBJ2-1; 7 nucleotides line up with TRBD2. After removal of 3 bases from V and 9 bases from J, the junction contained 9 bases not matched to a gene. The CDR3 is made up of 14 amino acids. Germline loops: CDR1 SGHTS, CDR2 YDEGEE.

This clone was picked up many times. The CDR3 nucleotides are TGTGCCAGTAGAGACAGGCCGAACACCGGGGAGCTGTTTTTT. Encoded protein: CASRDRPNTGELFF. V usage is TRBV19 and J usage is TRBJ2-2, with TRBD1 as a possible D gene (6 bases). Germline V gene sequence: CDR1 LNHDA, CDR2 SQIVND (reference sequence). This CDR3 contains 14 residues. Deletions cut 6 bases from V and 0 bases from J, with 8 bases between.

The chain is built from TRBV7-9 and TRBJ1-1, with no clear D. Trimming pared 0 bases from V and 1 base from J, leaving 3 bases between. Germline V gene data show CDR1 as SEHNR and CDR2 as FQNEAQ (reference sequence). The length of the CDR3 is 13 residues. CDR3 loop: CASSLAWNTEAFF. CDR3 nucleotide sequence: TGTGCCAGCAGCTTAGCGTGGAACACTGAAGCTTTCTTT. Using reference TRBV7-9 and TRBJ1-1 for the parts outside the CDR3, the full variable domain is DTGVSQNPRHKITKRGQNVTFRCDPISEHNRLYWYRQTLGQGPEFLTYFQNEAQLEKSRLLSDRFSAERPKGSFSTLEIQRTEQGDSAMYLCASSLAWNTEAFFGQGTRLTVV.

The gene calls are TRBV6-1 and TRBJ1-1; D remains ambiguous. The V gene's germline CDR1 is MNHNS and CDR2 SASEGT. This CDR3 contains 14 residues. V lost 8 bases to trimming and J lost 0 bases, with 13 bases between them. CDR3 in amino acids: CASRKGSLNTEAFF. DNA for the CDR3: TGTGCCAGCCGCAAGGGATCTTTGAACACTGAAGCTTTCTTT.

V usage is TRBV5-4 and J usage is TRBJ1-4, with D unclear. This CDR3 has 14 residues. The germline CDR1 and CDR2 sequences are SGHNT and YYREEE (reference sequence). Trimming took off 0 bases at V and 11 bases at J, with 14 bases between the two ends. CDR3 in amino acids: CASSLGQEMRKLFF. The CDR3 DNA is TGTGCCAGCAGCTTGGGTCAGGAAATGAGGAAACTGTTTTTT.

Here the CDR3 DNA reads TGTGCCAGTAGTCAACAGGGGAGGAAAGGAAACACCATATATTTT. Amino acid sequence: CASSQQGRKGNTIYF. The V gene is TRBV19, the J gene TRBJ1-3, with 7 bases fitting TRBD1. Per the germline V gene, CDR1 is LNHDA and CDR2 is SQIVND (reference sequence). The V segment lost 5 bases and the J segment 4 bases; nucleotides outside the gene matches: 8. This CDR3 contains 15 residues.

The chain joins TRBV6-5 to TRBJ1-6; 8 nucleotides agree with TRBD1. CDR1 and CDR2 (germline): MNHEY, SVGAGI. V was clipped by 8 bases and J by 14 bases; unmatched bases: 11. The CDR3 covers 13 residues. CDR3 DNA sequence: TGTGCCAGCGGAGGACAGGGTCTAACATCCCTCCACTTT. This translates into CASGGQGLTSLHF.

The rearrangement uses TRBV7-2 and TRBJ2-5, with D perhaps assigned TRBD1 or TRBD2 (5 bases each). Trimming left V 0 bases short and J 4 bases short, with 18 bases between. In germline, CDR1 is SGHTA, CDR2 FQGNSA. The CDR3 runs 17 residues. The CDR3 protein is CASSLAGDPLFRETQYF. The CDR3 region has the DNA TGTGCCAGCAGCTTAGCGGGGGACCCGCTCTTCCGAGAGACCCAGTACTTC.

This clone has a handful of counts. This chain connects TRBV6-1 to TRBJ2-5; TRBD1 matches 7 bases. Unmatched junction bases numbered 9, after V lost 2 bases and J lost 6 bases. Germline V gene lookup returns CDR1 MNHNS and CDR2 SASEGT. This CDR3 has 15 amino acids. CDR3 sequence (DNA): TGTGCCAGCAGTGAAAGACAGGGAGCCATAAAGACCCAGTACTTC. This translates into CASSERQGAIKTQYF.

V gene TRBV2 combines with J gene TRBJ2-1, with TRBD2 identical over 7 bases. This CDR3 spans 11 amino acids. J gave up 13 bases and V 8 bases, and 8 bases lay outside the gene matches. CDR1 is SNHLY, CDR2 FYNNEI, per germline. The CDR3 reads CASEGGGDQFF. In DNA, the CDR3 is TGTGCCAGCGAGGGCGGGGGTGACCAGTTCTTC.

This chain connects TRBV7-2 to TRBJ2-2; TRBD1 aligns across 7 bases. The CDR3 extends over 16 amino acids. With 3 bases clipped from V and 0 bases from J, the junction kept 4 bases outside the gene matches. In germline, CDR1 is SGHTA, CDR2 FQGNSA. CDR3 sequence reads: CASSFAGTANTGELFF. CDR3 coding DNA: TGTGCCAGCAGCTTCGCCGGGACAGCGAACACCGGGGAGCTGTTTTTT.

In this sample, this clone turned up once. This chain links TRBV7-9 with TRBJ2-1; 7 positions match TRBD1. Germline V gives CDR1 SEHNR, CDR2 FQNEAQ (reference sequence). The junction had 12 bases not matched to a gene; V was cut back by 4 bases and J by 9 bases. CDR3 length: 15 residues. The CDR3 coding sequence is TGTGCCAGCAGCTCCGCACAGGGGTGGTTTGGTGAGCAGTTCTTC. It yields the protein CASSSAQGWFGEQFF.

V usage is TRBV19 and J usage is TRBJ2-3, with D perhaps TRBD2 (5 bases). CDR1 LNHDA and CDR2 SQIVND come from the germline V gene (reference sequence). The CDR3 is 14 amino acids. Trimming took off 3 bases at V and 0 bases at J, with 7 bases between the two ends. The CDR3 protein is CASSISGSTDTQYF. CDR3 bases: TGTGCCAGTAGTATCAGCGGAAGCACAGATACGCAGTATTTT.

The CDR3 DNA reads as TGCGCCAGCAGTTCCCTAGCGGGGGGCGTGACAGATACGCAGTATTTT. Protein sequence: CASSSLAGGVTDTQYF. The rearrangement joins TRBV5-1 to TRBJ2-3; the match to TRBD2 covers 11 bases. Germline CDR1 and CDR2: SGHRS and YFSETQ. This CDR3 spans 16 amino acids. V dropped 5 bases and J dropped 3; count of bases not matched to a gene: 8.

A few counts support this clone. V is TRBV28 and J is TRBJ1-2; D is undetermined. The V end lost 2 bases, the J end lost 13 bases, and 14 bases lay between the germline ends. CDR1 is MDHEN, CDR2 SYDVKM, per germline. The CDR3 is 12 amino acids. The CDR3 protein is CASSLGHVVSTF. The CDR3 DNA follows: TGTGCCAGCAGTTTAGGGCACGTCGTCTCCACCTTC.

This chain links TRBV5-4 with TRBJ1-5; TRBD1 is a possible D gene (5 bases). Germline V CDR1 and CDR2: SGHNT, YYREEE (reference sequence). The CDR3 length is 16 residues. Between the trimmed V and J ends, which lost 4 bases and 5 bases, there was a span of 19 bases. The CDR3 DNA is TGTGCCAGCAGCCAGTCGGGACGCCGCCACGATCAGCCCCAGCATTTT. It codes for CASSQSGRRHDQPQHF.

This clone has only one observation. The chain combines TRBV19 with TRBJ2-7; D not resolved. The CDR3 loop spans 16 amino acids. Per germline, CDR1 LNHDA and CDR2 SQIVND (reference sequence). Trimming removed 5 bases from V and 1 base from J, with 18 bases in between. CDR3 sequence (DNA): TGTGCCAGTAGTCGCCAAGCCATAGGCCGATCCTACGAGCAGTACTTC. Protein: CASSRQAIGRSYEQYF.

The chain combines TRBV18 with TRBJ2-5; D unresolved. CDR3 length: 14 amino acids. With 4 bases removed from V and 4 bases from J, the gap between germline ends came to 13 bases. Germline assignment: CDR1 KGHSH and CDR2 LQKENI. DNA for the CDR3: TGTGCCAGCTCACGTGTATCGGTCACAGAGACCCAGTACTTC. Its translation: CASSRVSVTETQYF.

The V and J genes are TRBV9 and TRBJ2-7, with D possibly matching TRBD2 (6 bases). V shed 4 bases and J shed 2 bases, with 19 bases lying between them. Per germline, CDR1 SGDLS and CDR2 YYNGEE. The CDR3 has 16 residues. In DNA form, the CDR3 reads TGTGCCAGCAGCCCAGGACTACCAGCTCGGACCTACGAGCAGTACTTC. Translation gives CASSPGLPARTYEQYF.

V gene TRBV7-2 combines with J gene TRBJ1-3, with a possible D match to TRBD1 (5 bases). The CDR3 covers 15 residues. Germline values: CDR1 SGHTA, CDR2 FQGNSA. V gave up 1 base and J gave up 0 bases, with 7 bases separating them. CDR3 nucleotide sequence: TGTGCCAGCAGCTTAGTGACAGCCTCTGGAAACACCATATATTTT. Its translation: CASSLVTASGNTIYF.

The chain employs TRBV9 and TRBJ1-5, with D hard to call. Germline values: CDR1 SGDLS, CDR2 YYNGEE. V lost 0 bases, J lost 3 bases, and 13 bases lay in between. The CDR3 is 16 amino acids. In DNA, the CDR3 is TGTGCCAGCAGCGTAGTAGTTGGTGCCGTCAATCAGCCCCAGCATTTT. Translation: CASSVVVGAVNQPQHF.

This clone was recorded only once. The rearrangement links TRBV5-1 to TRBJ2-1; D unclear. The CDR3 spans 14 residues. V was pared by 2 bases and J by 9 bases, with 15 bases between. The germline V gene encodes CDR1 SGHRS and CDR2 YFSETQ. The DNA for the CDR3 is TGCGCCAGCAGCTTACCTGGACCCGGCAGTGAGCAGTTCTTC. It encodes CASSLPGPGSEQFF.